This entry lists 20 T cell receptor beta chains sequenced from one sample in a study of blood T cells in healthy people across ages. The use of a sample-barcoded 5' primer and a J-beta primer mix characterized a second PCR of about 7 to 12 cycles. TCRdb used MiXCR to reprocess the 5' RACE reads, holding one entry per CDR3 protein. This table has some 670,000 distinct CDR3 sequences, roughly half appearing once. Material: blood. These receptors all come from a woman of 80 years or more in good health.

The chain recombines TRBV12-3 or TRBV12-4 with TRBJ2-2, with D possibly called TRBD1 or TRBD2 (5 bases each). V was shortened by 1 base and J by 7 bases, with 19 bases between the two germline ends. The length of the CDR3 is 17 residues. CDR3 sequence reads: CASSLVVSAGTDGELFF. In DNA form, the CDR3 reads TGTGCCAGCAGTTTAGTCGTATCGGCCGGGACGGACGGGGAGCTGTTTTTT.

In this sample, this clonotype turned up many times. The rearrangement links TRBV5-1 to TRBJ2-7, with D tentatively TRBD2 (5 bases). CDR1 SGHRS and CDR2 YFSETQ come from the germline V gene. V shed 5 bases and J shed 5 bases, with 14 bases lying between them. CDR3 length: 13 amino acids. This CDR3 is CASRVLAGDEQYF. The CDR3 region has the DNA TGCGCCAGCAGAGTATTAGCCGGGGACGAGCAGTACTTC. Full variable domain (remainder filled in from reference TRBV5-1 and TRBJ2-7): KAGVTQTPRYLIKTRGQQVTLSCSPISGHRSVSWYQQTPGQGLQFLFEYFSETQRNKGNFPGRFSGRQFSNSRSEMNVSTLELGDSALYLCASRVLAGDEQYFGPGTRLTVT.

With respect to this clonotype: A much larger clone lies one base from this, so it may be a read error. V and J are TRBV5-1 and TRBJ2-7; 8 nucleotides align to TRBD2. This CDR3 comprises 13 residues. V lost 4 bases, J lost 7 bases, and 7 bases stayed unmatched. Germline V gives CDR1 SGHRS, CDR2 YFSETQ. Here the CDR3 reads CASSVVSGIEQYF. The CDR3 bases are TGCGCCAGCAGCGTGGTTAGCGGGATTGAGCAGTACTTC.

The V and J genes are TRBV7-2 and TRBJ2-3; 7 bases agree with TRBD1. With 5 bases clipped from V and 7 bases from J, the junction kept 6 bases outside the gene matches. The CDR3 loop spans 13 amino acids. Germline V gene sequence: CDR1 SGHTA, CDR2 FQGNSA. In DNA form, the CDR3 reads TGTGCCAGCAGCACGACAGGGTCGAATACGCAGTATTTT. Translating it yields CASSTTGSNTQYF.

CDR3 in amino acids: CASSLDRGWNEQFF. For the CDR3, the DNA is TGCGCCAGCAGCTTAGACAGGGGGTGGAATGAGCAGTTCTTC. The chain uses TRBV5-1 and TRBJ2-1; 9 bases fit TRBD1. The CDR3 is made up of 14 amino acids. Germline CDR1 reads SGHRS; CDR2 reads YFSETQ. The V and J ends lost 2 bases and 7 bases, in that order; junction bases with no gene match: 4.

V is TRBV10-3 and J is TRBJ2-5, with D maybe TRBD1 (6 bases). The CDR3 has 15 amino acids. Trimming took 2 bases from V and 11 from J, leaving 21 bases between them. The germline gives CDR1 ENHRY, CDR2 SYGVKD. CDR3 sequence (DNA): TGTGCCATCAGTGAGGAGGGAACTAGGGACAATGAGCAGTACTTC. Protein: CAISEEGTRDNEQYF.

Concerning this clonotype itself: It may be a read error: a sequence one base away is much more abundant. The genes are TRBV11-2 and TRBJ2-1; 8 bases align to TRBD1. Judging by the DNA end, TRBJ2-7 fits better; the J call may be wrong. Germline lookup yields CDR1 SGHAT and CDR2 FQNNGV. The CDR3 loop spans 14 amino acids. The CDR3 spells CASTRTGTYNEQYF. In DNA form, the CDR3 reads TGTGCCAGCACCCGGACAGGGACCTACAATGAGCAGTACTTC.

The CDR3: CASSRIAVGSGANVLTF. The CDR3 coding sequence is TGTGCCAGCAGCAGGATAGCGGTCGGGTCTGGGGCCAACGTCCTGACTTTC. The rearrangement joins TRBV5-6 to TRBJ2-6; maybe TRBD2 (6 bases). CDR3 length: 17 residues. The V end lost 4 bases, the J end lost 1 base, and 15 bases lay between the germline ends. Germline V CDR1 and CDR2: SGHDT, YYEEEE.

As for this clonotype: A much larger clone sits a single nucleotide away, making a read error possible. The V call is TRBV12-3 or TRBV12-4, the J call TRBJ2-1; TRBD2 agrees at 8 bases. The J call is uncertain, as TRBJ2-7 better fits the DNA end. The CDR3 covers 16 residues. For the CDR3, the DNA is TGTGCCAGCAGTTTTTTTTCGGGGGGGCCCTACAATGAGCAGTACTTC. Translation gives CASSFFSGGPYNEQYF.

In the case of this clonotype: A single base separates this from a much larger clone, so it may be a read error. The V gene is TRBV3-1, the J gene TRBJ2-7; D is perhaps TRBD2 (5 bases). Germline lookup yields CDR1 LGHDT and CDR2 YNNKEL (reference sequence). V lost 2 bases, J lost 7 bases, and 18 bases lay in between. The CDR3 has 15 residues. This CDR3 is CASSQTRGVYNEQYF. The CDR3 DNA reads as TGTGCCAGCAGCCAAACCCGGGGAGTCTACAATGAGCAGTACTTC.

The chain uses TRBV20-1 and TRBJ1-1, with D possibly being TRBD1 (6 bases). The V gene lost 3 bases and the J gene lost 4 bases, with 12 bases spanning the gap. From germline, CDR1 is DFQATT and CDR2 SNEGSKA (reference sequence). The CDR3 is 13 residues long. The CDR3 here is CSASTGQVTEAFF. CDR3 nucleotides: TGCAGTGCTAGCACAGGGCAGGTCACTGAAGCTTTCTTT.

The chain couples TRBV29-1 to TRBJ2-3, with 9 bases that match TRBD1. The germline gives CDR1 SQVTM, CDR2 ANQGSEA. Losses at the gene ends were 4 bases for V and 7 bases for J; bases not matched to a gene: 12. CDR3 length equals 15 residues. The CDR3 DNA is TGCAGCGTTGTATGGGCGGGACAGGGATACTATACGCAGTATTTT. Protein sequence: CSVVWAGQGYYTQYF.

The CDR3 DNA reads as TGTGCCACCAGCAGTAAGGATTTGGGCGGCTACACCTTC. It codes for CATSSKDLGGYTF. The chain couples TRBV15 to TRBJ1-2; no clear D. CDR3 length equals 13 residues. V shed 3 bases and J shed 8 bases, with 13 bases lying between them. Germline assignment: CDR1 LNHNV and CDR2 YYDKDF (reference sequence).

This clonotype showed up many times. This chain links TRBV5-5 with TRBJ2-5; TRBD2 aligns across 7 bases. The CDR3 has 14 residues. Trimming cost V 4 bases and J 5 bases; bases outside gene matches: 8. From germline, CDR1 is SGHKS and CDR2 YYEKEE (reference sequence). As DNA, the CDR3 is TGTGCCAGCAGCGGACTAGATACTAGGGAGACCCAGTACTTC. It yields the protein CASSGLDTRETQYF. Full variable domain (outside the CDR3, taken from reference TRBV5-5 and TRBJ2-5): DAGVTQSPTHLIKTRGQQVTLRCSPISGHKSVSWYQQVLGQGPQFIFQYYEKEERGRGNFPDRFSARQFPNYSSELNVNALLLGDSALYLCASSGLDTRETQYFGPGTRLLVL.

CDR3 sequence (DNA): TGTGCCAGCAGCTTAGTTCGGGGTCGGCTAGCCACAGATACGCAGTATTTT. Residues: CASSLVRGRLATDTQYF. V usage is TRBV7-2 and J usage is TRBJ2-3; a possible D gene is TRBD2 (5 bases). The CDR3 has 17 amino acids. Germline CDR1 is SGHTA and CDR2 is FQGNSA. V lost 1 base to trimming and J lost 2 bases, with 16 bases between them.

The V call is TRBV3-1, the J call TRBJ2-1; TRBD1 agrees at 8 bases. The CDR3 is 16 amino acids. Germline V gene data show CDR1 as LGHDT and CDR2 as YNNKEL (reference sequence). Losses at the gene ends were 0 bases for V and 1 base for J; bases not matched to a gene: 2. The CDR3 here is CASSQDRTGSYNEQFF. The CDR3 region has the DNA TGTGCCAGCAGCCAAGATAGGACAGGGTCCTACAATGAGCAGTTCTTC.

The chain carries TRBV15 and TRBJ2-3; TRBD1 is a possible D gene (5 bases). From germline, CDR1 is LNHNV and CDR2 YYDKDF (reference sequence). CDR3 length: 13 residues. V lost 0 bases and J lost 5, with 6 bases in between. The CDR3 DNA reads TGTGCCACCAGCAGAGATCAGGGAGATACGCAGTATTTT. The encoded protein is CATSRDQGDTQYF.

This clonotype was seen at least ten times. V is TRBV10-3 and J is TRBJ2-5; D is possibly TRBD1 (6 bases). V was pared by 6 bases and J by 1 base, with 12 bases between. Germline loops: CDR1 ENHRY, CDR2 SYGVKD. This CDR3 has 14 residues. The CDR3 spells CAISPSGVQETQYF. The CDR3 bases are TGTGCCATCAGCCCGTCAGGGGTCCAAGAGACCCAGTACTTC.

This rearrangement joins TRBV29-1 to TRBJ1-2, with D perhaps TRBD1 (6 bases). The germline V gene encodes CDR1 SQVTM and CDR2 ANQGSEA. Trimming removed 2 bases at V and 5 bases at J, with 9 bases between. The CDR3 extends over 12 amino acids. As DNA, the CDR3 is TGCAGCGTTGAAAGGGGGACATATGGCTACACCTTC. Protein: CSVERGTYGYTF.

The chain has TRBV29-1 and TRBJ2-3; D unresolved. Trimming removed 4 bases at V and 4 bases at J, with 9 bases between. The CDR3 contains 12 residues. Germline loops: CDR1 SQVTM, CDR2 ANQGSEA. CDR3 sequence (DNA): TGCAGCGTTGGCCACAGCCCAGATACGCAGTATTTT. This sequence encodes CSVGHSPDTQYF.